Following are 18 T cell receptor beta chains from one sample sequenced in a study of cytomegalovirus exposure and HLA in healthy donors (dated by TCRdb to about 2017). Library creation used the immunoSEQ multiplex PCR assay. For the multiplex PCR, a mixture combining 60 forward primers for TCR Vbeta segments and 13 reverse primers for TCR Jbeta segments was used. Drawn from immuneACCESS, this table holds only the in-frame rearrangements with V and J called that TCRdb kept. Clones are partly lost; checked studies trace under half to an unresolved V gene and leave the rest unexplained. A total of tens of thousands of clones appear in this sample, around 76% of them only once. Of the sample, 5.5% falls within the top ten clones. The sequenced sample was PBMCs. The receptor source for this set is a male donor in good health and CMV-seropositive.

This sequence joins TRBV21-1 and TRBJ2-7; TRBD2 is taken as the D call from the table, unchecked against the DNA. TRBV21-1 is a pseudogene locus. This CDR3 has 14 residues. DNA for the CDR3: TGTGCCAGCAGCACACGGGTCGGGGGCTACGAGCAGTACTTC. It specifies CASSTRVGGYEQYF.

This chain connects TRBV4-3 to TRBJ2-2; possibly TRBD1 for D (6 bases). Germline V gene data show CDR1 as LGHNA and CDR2 as YSLEER. V was cut by 0 bases and J by 3 bases, with 11 bases left in between. The CDR3 totals 16 residues. The DNA for the CDR3 is TGCGCCAGCAGCCAAGATCTGGGGGCCGACACCGGGGAGCTGTTTTTT. This gives the protein CASSQDLGADTGELFF.

The chain combines TRBV19 with TRBJ1-5, with D uncertain. Trimming cost V 3 bases and J 6 bases, with 15 bases left between them. Germline V lookup: CDR1 LNHDA, CDR2 SQIVND (reference sequence). This CDR3 has 15 residues. The CDR3 spells CASSIGHLGGQPQHF. In DNA form, the CDR3 reads TGTGCCAGTAGTATTGGCCACCTTGGCGGTCAGCCCCAGCATTTT.

This chain joins TRBV18 and TRBJ1-2, with D unclear. This CDR3 is 14 amino acids long. The V end was cut by 2 bases, the J end by 4 bases, with 11 bases between. In germline, CDR1 is KGHSH, CDR2 LQKENI. The CDR3 region is CASSPRPAGYGYTF. The CDR3 DNA is TGTGCCAGCTCACCAAGGCCGGCGGGCTATGGCTACACCTTC.

The chain uses TRBV19 and TRBJ2-2; 10 positions agree with TRBD1. This CDR3 has 18 residues. V shed 4 bases and J 4 bases; nucleotides not matched to a gene: 12. Germline loops: CDR1 LNHDA, CDR2 SQIVND (reference sequence). Here the CDR3 DNA reads TGTGCCAGTAGTACCGCTCCTGGGACAGGGGTAGGCACCGGGGAGCTGTTTTTT. Amino acids: CASSTAPGTGVGTGELFF.

This chain links TRBV27 with TRBJ2-7; D is perhaps TRBD2 (5 bases). The CDR3 has 16 residues. V shed 6 bases and J shed 2 bases, with 20 bases lying between them. The germline CDR1 and CDR2 sequences are MNHEY and SMNVEV (reference sequence). CDR3 coding DNA: TGTGCCAGCAGGTACACTGGGAGAATCGTTACCTACGAGCAGTACTTC. This codes for CASRYTGRIVTYEQYF.

Turning to this clone: One junction end disagrees with the germline gene, perhaps due to a read error. The genes are TRBV5-1 and TRBJ1-2; 9 bases are shared with TRBD1. From germline, CDR1 is SGHRS and CDR2 YFSETQ. This CDR3 has 16 amino acids. CDR3 DNA: TGCGCCAGCAGCTTGTACAGGGGGCTAGGGGTCTATGGCTACCCCTTC. Amino acid sequence: CASSLYRGLGVYGYPF.

This clone has a single count. The chain has TRBV7-2 and TRBJ2-5; unclear D gene. Germline CDR1 SGHTA, CDR2 FQGNSA. The V gene lost 6 bases and the J gene lost 4 bases, with 9 bases spanning the gap. The CDR3 is made up of 12 amino acids. For the CDR3, the DNA is TGTGCCAGCAGTCCCTACGGAGAGACCCAGTACTTC. Translation gives CASSPYGETQYF.

The rearrangement links TRBV27 to TRBJ2-5; no definite D call. The closer fit of TRBJ2-7 to the DNA end suggests the J call may be wrong. Germline values: CDR1 MNHEY, CDR2 SMNVEV (reference sequence). This CDR3 has 11 amino acids. In DNA, the CDR3 is TGTGCCAGCAGTTTCCCCTACGAGCAGTACTTC. This sequence encodes CASSFPYEQYF.

The chain is built from TRBV7-2 and TRBJ1-6, with 7 bases that match TRBD1. Losses at the gene ends were 5 bases for V and 10 bases for J; bases not matched to a gene: 11. The CDR3 has 15 residues. Per the germline V gene, CDR1 is SGHTA and CDR2 is FQGNSA. CDR3 protein: CASSHPRGNGSPLHF. CDR3 DNA sequence: TGTGCCAGCAGCCACCCCAGGGGGAACGGATCACCCCTCCACTTT.

This chain connects TRBV6-6 to TRBJ2-5; 12 bases line up with TRBD1. V shed 7 bases and J 5 bases; nucleotides not matched to a gene: 11. The CDR3 spans 16 residues. Germline CDR1 MNHNY, CDR2 SVGAGI (reference sequence). The CDR3 reads CASIDPGQGAGETQYF. Written as DNA, the CDR3 is TGTGCCAGCATTGATCCGGGACAGGGGGCCGGCGAGACCCAGTACTTC.

The chain recombines TRBV19 with TRBJ2-7, with 8 bases aligning to TRBD1. V was pared by 3 bases and J by 4 bases, with 5 bases of the junction left unmatched. The CDR3 contains 14 residues. From germline, CDR1 is LNHDA and CDR2 SQIVND (reference sequence). Here the CDR3 DNA reads TGTGCCAGTAGTATCGGGACAGGAGTGTACGAGCAGTACTTC. Residues: CASSIGTGVYEQYF.

The chain couples TRBV27 to TRBJ2-7; 7 bases align to TRBD2. The V segment lost 5 bases and the J segment 6 bases; nucleotides outside the gene matches: 13. The CDR3 runs 15 residues. The V gene's germline CDR1 is MNHEY and CDR2 SMNVEV (reference sequence). The CDR3 loop is CASSPLVAGVGEQYF. In nucleotides, the CDR3 is TGTGCCAGCAGTCCTCTAGTCGCGGGAGTTGGCGAGCAGTACTTC.

The rearrangement links TRBV19 to TRBJ1-3; D ambiguous. V was cut by 5 bases and J by 2 bases, with 10 bases left in between. Germline CDR1 is LNHDA and CDR2 is SQIVND (reference sequence). CDR3 length equals 14 residues. The CDR3 sequence: CASSPDGAGNTIYF. The DNA of the CDR3 is TGTGCCAGTAGTCCTGACGGGGCTGGAAACACCATATATTTT.

The V call is TRBV5-1, the J call TRBJ2-7, with D perhaps TRBD2 (6 bases). Germline-derived CDR1 and CDR2 are SGHRS and YFSETQ. V was trimmed by 4 bases and J by 4 bases, leaving 21 bases between them. The CDR3 covers 16 residues. In DNA, the CDR3 is TGCGCCAGCAGCCGGGGGACTTCCTGGGGGTCATACGAGCAGTACTTC. Amino acids: CASSRGTSWGSYEQYF.

The CDR3 loop reads CASSSQGSSYEQYF. CDR3 DNA sequence: TGTGCCAGCAGCTCCCAGGGGAGCTCCTACGAGCAGTACTTC. The rearrangement joins TRBV11-1 to TRBJ2-7; TRBD1 is a possible D gene (6 bases). Germline CDR1 and CDR2: SGHAT and FQDESV (reference sequence). Trimming left V 4 bases short and J 0 bases short, with 10 bases between. The CDR3 consists of 14 residues. Drawing the rest from reference TRBV11-1 and TRBJ2-7, the complete variable domain is EAEVAQSPRYKITEKSQAVAFWCDPISGHATLYWYRQILGQGPELLVQFQDESVVDDSQLPKDRFSAERLKGVDSTLKIQPAELGDSAMYLCASSSQGSSYEQYFGPGTRLTVT.

The chain carries TRBV11-1 and TRBJ2-3; 11 bases are shared with TRBD2. The germline V gene encodes CDR1 SGHAT and CDR2 FQDESV (reference sequence). The junction had 5 bases not matched to a gene; V was cut back by 0 bases and J by 3 bases. This CDR3 is built from 17 residues. CDR3 sequence: CASSLASSGGGTDTQYF. Here the CDR3 DNA reads TGTGCCAGCAGCTTAGCGAGTAGCGGGGGGGGGACAGATACGCAGTATTTT.

The chain uses TRBV7-9 and TRBJ2-5; tentative D call: TRBD1 (5 bases). The CDR3 is 15 residues long. CDR1 is SEHNR and CDR2 is FQNEAQ in the germline V gene (reference sequence). The V end lost 2 bases, the J end lost 3 bases, and 13 bases lay between the germline ends. The CDR3 DNA is TGTGCCAGCAGCTTAAAATGGGGCGGAGAAGAGACCCAGTACTTC. Protein: CASSLKWGGEETQYF.